This TCR beta chain was identified in a study of CD8 T cells in ankylosing spondylitis. Notes on the study in general: Matched ankylosing spondylitis synovial fluid reportedly contained a significantly enriched population of disease-linked clones.

The germline CDR1 and CDR2 sequences are MNHEY and SMNVEV (reference sequence). J lost 4 bases, V lost 0 bases, and 4 bases had no gene match. This CDR3 is 15 amino acids long. On this clonotype: The target antigen is unknown.

MiXCR, applied by TCRdb to the 5' RACE reads, yields one record per CDR3 protein. The sample holds more than 150,000 distinct CDR3 sequences, approximately 10% seen once. The sequence derives from a male donor with ankylosing spondylitis or in good health (not recorded which). The rearrangement uses TRBV27 and TRBJ2-7, with TRBD1 matching 9 bases. The material sequenced was blood, either unsorted or a sorted T cell fraction (not recorded which). DNA of the CDR3: TGTGCCAGCAGTTTATCAACAGGGGGCTTGTACGAGCAGTACTTC. Encoded protein: CASSLSTGGLYEQYF.